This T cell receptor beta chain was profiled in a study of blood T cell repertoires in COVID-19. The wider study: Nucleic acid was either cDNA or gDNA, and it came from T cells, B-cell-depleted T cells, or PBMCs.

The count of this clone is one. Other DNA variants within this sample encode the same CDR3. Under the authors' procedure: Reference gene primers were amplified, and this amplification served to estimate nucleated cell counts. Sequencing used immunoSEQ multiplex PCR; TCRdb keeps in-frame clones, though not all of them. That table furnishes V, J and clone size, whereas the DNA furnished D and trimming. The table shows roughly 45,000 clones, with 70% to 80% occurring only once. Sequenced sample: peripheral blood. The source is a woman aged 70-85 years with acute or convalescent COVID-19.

The CDR3 nucleotides are TGTGCCAGCTCACCAGACAGGGCGAGCAATCAGCCCCAGCATTTT. Encoded protein: CASSPDRASNQPQHF. The J gene is TRBJ1-5, the V gene TRBV18; TRBD1 matches 7 bases. Trimming removed 2 bases from V and 1 base from J; junction bases left unmatched: 2. CDR3 length: 15 amino acids. The germline CDR1 and CDR2 sequences are KGHSH and LQKENI.